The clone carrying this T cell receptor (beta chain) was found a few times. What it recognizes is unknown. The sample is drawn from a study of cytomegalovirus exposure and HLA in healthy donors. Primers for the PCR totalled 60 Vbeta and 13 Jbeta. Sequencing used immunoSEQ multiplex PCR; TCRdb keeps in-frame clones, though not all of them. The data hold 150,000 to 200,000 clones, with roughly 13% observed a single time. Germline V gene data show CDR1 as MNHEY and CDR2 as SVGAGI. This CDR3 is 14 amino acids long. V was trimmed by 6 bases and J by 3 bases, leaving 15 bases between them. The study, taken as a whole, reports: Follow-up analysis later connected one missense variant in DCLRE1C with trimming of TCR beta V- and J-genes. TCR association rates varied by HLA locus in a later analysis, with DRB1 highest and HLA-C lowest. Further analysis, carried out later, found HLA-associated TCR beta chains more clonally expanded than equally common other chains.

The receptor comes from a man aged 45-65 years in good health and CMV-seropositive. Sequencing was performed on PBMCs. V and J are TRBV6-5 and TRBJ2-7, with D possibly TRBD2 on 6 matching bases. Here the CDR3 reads CASSLGGAGYEQYV. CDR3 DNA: TGTGCCAGCAGCTTGGGCGGGGCGGGCTACGAGCAGTACGTC.